This T cell receptor beta chain was retrieved from a study of identifying expanded T cells in peripheral blood (dated by TCRdb to about 2019). Background for the entire study: Technical replicates were generated by sequencing separate aliquots of the same genomic DNA pool, with four replicates compared pairwise. Study-level results and caveats: Across all healthy donors, variance in clone template counts between approximately two-week samples was found to increase significantly with total template count. Across all healthy-donor time intervals, the beta-binomial model significantly cut both the number of clones called differentially abundant and the false-positive rate. Around 1.3 differentially abundant clones were flagged by the binomial model between technical replicates, whereas about 15 and 18 were flagged over around two weeks and four weeks, respectively. The authors expected that over much longer intervals, such as months to years, biological variance in healthy repertoires might increase even further.

During the collection period, no immune events, such as infections, were documented for the healthy donors. Time-dependent variance in a beta-binomial model of T-cell clone differential abundance was calibrated using healthy-donor blood repertoires as a training cohort. The training cohort comprised about ten healthy donors, 3 female and 7 male. An age range of roughly 29 to 64 years, with an average of 43 years, was recorded for the donors. Whole blood from each healthy donor was obtained from a commercial supplier and was collected at three time points two to three weeks apart. For immunosequencing, genomic DNA was extracted from whole blood that had not been sorted. The immunoSEQ Assay, which relies on bias-controlled multiplex PCR amplification of genomic DNA, was used to profile TCRbeta CDR3 regions. Per the source publication's procedure: To quantify the absolute abundance of each unique TCRbeta CDR3 region, the sequences were collapsed and filtered. Two models were used to test differential abundance: a binomial model (Fisher-equivalent) and a beta-binomial model that adds time-dependent variance fitted from healthy donors. Clones with fewer than 5 combined templates were excluded, and clones with Benjamini-Hochberg FDR below 0.01 were called differentially abundant. In the beta-binomial model, variance was expressed as a function of the total template count across the two samples, in the form v = (b*log(k)+a)^2. Drawn from immuneACCESS, this table holds only the in-frame rearrangements with V and J called that TCRdb kept. Clones are partly lost; checked studies trace under half to an unresolved V gene and leave the rest unexplained. The V and J calls and the clone size are those of that table, but D and trimming were determined from the DNA. The sample data list 100,000 or so clones, and around 88% of these were observed just once. Approximately 17% of the sample belongs to the ten largest clones.

In regard to this clone: Its antigen is not yet known. One base away there is no much larger clone; base qualities are not given.

Germline trimming: 6 bases from V, 6 bases from J; junction bases outside gene matches: 9. The CDR3 measures 15 amino acids from cysteine to phenylalanine. CDR3 DNA only is kept here, 45 bases in frame from base 1. The germline V gene provides CDR1 MGHDK and CDR2 SYGVNS. Input material: blood. Recombination joined TRBV25-1 with TRBJ2-1, and 9 bases in between align with TRBD2. The TCR was taken from a person between 18 and 75 years old in good health. The CDR3 reads as follows: CASSPSLAGINEQFF. The DNA reads as follows: TGTGCCAGCAGCCCTAGCCTAGCGGGGATCAATGAGCAGTTCTTC.